A single sample is the source of the 25 T cell receptor beta chains below, sequenced in a study of T cells in Graves' hyperthyroidism and ophthalmopathy. RNA transcripts were the template for amplifying TCR beta CDR3 regions. The primer set for the first-round RT-PCR of the TCR CDR3 was HTBI. TCRdb re-called the multiplex PCR reads through MiXCR, storing one row per CDR3 protein. In the table there are fewer than 800,000 distinct CDR3 sequences, approximately 16% of which are singletons. Specimen: blood. The receptor set was obtained from a young man with Graves' hyperthyroidism.

This clonotype showed up many times. The chain combines TRBV30 with TRBJ2-1; no firm D call. Germline CDR1 reads GTSNPN; CDR2 reads SVGIG (reference sequence). V lost 5 bases and J 6 bases, leaving 14 bases between the germline ends. This CDR3 region has 13 residues. This CDR3 reads CAWAPSTINEQFF. In nucleotides, the CDR3 is TGTGCCTGGGCCCCCTCCACCATCAATGAGCAGTTCTTC. The whole variable domain, remainder taken from reference TRBV30 and TRBJ2-1, is SQTIHQWPATLVQPVGSPLSLECTVEGTSNPNLYWYRQAAGRGLQLLFYSVGIGQISSEVPQNLSASRPQDRQFILSSKKLLLSDSGFYLCAWAPSTINEQFFGPGTRLTVL.

The rearrangement links TRBV6-4 to TRBJ2-2, with TRBD2 matching 14 bases. Germline loops: CDR1 MRHNA, CDR2 SNTAGT. V was pared by 7 bases and J by 6 bases, with 4 bases of the junction left unmatched. The CDR3 extends over 15 amino acids. Here the CDR3 reads CASKPTSGRAGELFF. DNA of the CDR3: TGTGCCAGCAAGCCGACTAGCGGGAGGGCCGGGGAGCTGTTTTTT.

V gene TRBV2 combines with J gene TRBJ1-1; no firm D call. Germline V gives CDR1 SNHLY, CDR2 FYNNEI. V dropped 4 bases and J dropped 8 bases, with 20 bases sitting between them. CDR3 length equals 15 residues. CDR3 sequence reads: CASSANSGLGPEAFF. For the CDR3, the DNA is TGTGCCAGCAGTGCCAATAGTGGGCTGGGCCCAGAAGCTTTCTTT.

This clonotype has only a few counts. A clone one base away is much larger, so this may be a read error. This chain connects TRBV28 to TRBJ2-7; TRBD2 matches at 7 bases. This CDR3 is 17 amino acids long. The ends lost 5 bases at V and 2 bases at J; junction bases unmatched: 15. CDR1 and CDR2 from the germline V gene are MDHEN and SYDVKM. The CDR3 DNA is TGTGCCAGCAGTCCCCTTGTCATGGCGGGAGAACCCTACGAGCAGTACTTC. It encodes CASSPLVMAGEPYEQYF. The whole variable domain, remainder taken from reference TRBV28 and TRBJ2-7, is DVKVTQSSRYLVKRTGEKVFLECVQDMDHENMFWYRQDPGLGLRLIYFSYDVKMKEKGDIPEGYSVSREKKERFSLILESASTNQTSMYLCASSPLVMAGEPYEQYFGPGTRLTVT.

This clonotype was seen a handful of times. The chain uses TRBV6-6 and TRBJ2-2; 9 bases are a match to TRBD1. This CDR3 region has 17 residues. The junction had 10 bases not matched to a gene; V was cut back by 2 bases and J by 6 bases. CDR1 is MNHNY, CDR2 SVGAGI, per germline (reference sequence). In DNA form, the CDR3 reads TGTGCCAGCAGTTACCAACCGGGACAGGGTTTCGCCGGGGAGCTGTTTTTT. Translating it yields CASSYQPGQGFAGELFF.

The chain recombines TRBV20-1 with TRBJ2-7; D is possibly TRBD1 (6 bases). This CDR3 has 11 amino acids. Trimming took off 4 bases at V and 4 bases at J, with 8 bases between the two ends. Looked up from germline, CDR1 is DFQATT and CDR2 is SNEGSKA (reference sequence). The CDR3 loop is CSAMGAYEQYF. The CDR3, as DNA: TGCAGTGCTATGGGGGCGTACGAGCAGTACTTC.

This clonotype was seen more than once but under ten times. The V call is TRBV14, the J call TRBJ2-3, with a possible D match to TRBD2 (6 bases). The V gene lost 1 base and the J gene lost 1 base, with 12 bases spanning the gap. The CDR3 is 16 residues long. Germline V gene data show CDR1 as SGHDN and CDR2 as FVKESK. Here the CDR3 DNA reads TGTGCCAGCAGCCAAGGAATCGGAGGGGGCACAGATACGCAGTATTTT. It is translated as CASSQGIGGGTDTQYF.

The sample holds a few counts of this clonotype. This rearrangement joins TRBV7-9 to TRBJ1-1; no clear D gene. CDR3 length equals 15 residues. The germline V gene encodes CDR1 SEHNR and CDR2 FQNEAQ (reference sequence). Trimming removed 4 bases from V and 1 base from J, with 13 bases in between. The CDR3 reads CASSYPLRQNTEAFF. DNA for the CDR3: TGTGCCAGCAGCTATCCCCTGAGACAGAACACTGAAGCTTTCTTT.

This rearrangement joins TRBV2 to TRBJ2-5; D is uncertain. V was clipped by 7 bases and J by 13 bases, with 7 bases between them. Germline V gene lookup returns CDR1 SNHLY and CDR2 FYNNEI. The CDR3 sequence is 8 residues long. Written as DNA, the CDR3 is TGTGCCAGCAAATCGGGGTACTTC. Protein: CASKSGYF.

This clonotype was seen a single time. This chain links TRBV30 with TRBJ2-7; D is perhaps TRBD1 (5 bases). The V end lost 1 base, the J end lost 0 bases, and 10 bases lay between the germline ends. This CDR3 region has 14 residues. Germline CDR1 is GTSNPN and CDR2 is SVGIG (reference sequence). CDR3 in DNA: TGTGCCTGGAGTGGGGGCTGGGGCTCCTACGAGCAGTACTTC. Protein: CAWSGGWGSYEQYF.

The V call is TRBV6-9, the J call TRBJ2-7; the D gene is possibly TRBD2 (6 bases). CDR1 and CDR2 (germline): MNHGY, SVAAGI. Trimming cost V 6 bases and J 5 bases, with 17 bases left between them. There are 14 residues in the CDR3. The CDR3 coding sequence is TGTGCCAGCAGCTTAGCGGACCTGTCGGACGAGCAGTACTTC. Protein product: CASSLADLSDEQYF.

The CDR3 protein is CASSEPFLGADGAFF. Written as DNA, the CDR3 is TGTGCCAGCAGTGAACCGTTTCTAGGGGCCGATGGGGCTTTCTTT. The chain employs TRBV25-1 and TRBJ1-1, with D possibly matching TRBD1 (5 bases). The CDR3 is made up of 15 amino acids. Trimming pared 2 bases from V and 11 bases from J, leaving 21 bases between. The germline gives CDR1 MGHDK, CDR2 SYGVNS.

This clonotype came up many times. The genes are TRBV28 and TRBJ2-1; 10 bases line up with TRBD2. With V trimmed by 7 bases and J by 7 bases, 10 bases remained unmatched. This CDR3 contains 15 residues. In germline, CDR1 is MDHEN, CDR2 SYDVKM. The DNA for the CDR3 is TGTGCCAGCAAAACCAGACTAGCGGGTAATAATGAGCAGTTCTTC. Protein product: CASKTRLAGNNEQFF.

Regarding this clonotype: A much larger clone differs from this one at a single base, so this may be a read error. This sequence joins TRBV28 and TRBJ2-1; D possibly uses TRBD1 or TRBD2 (6 bases each). V shed 3 bases and J shed 6 bases, with 12 bases lying between them. The CDR3 sequence is 14 residues long. The germline V gene encodes CDR1 MDHEN and CDR2 SYDVKM. For the CDR3, the DNA is TGTGCCAGCAGTTTCCGGGGGCTGGTCAATGAGCAGTTCTTC. This translates into CASSFRGLVNEQFF. Looking up the rest from reference TRBV28 and TRBJ2-1 gives the full variable domain: DVKVTQSSRYLVKRTGEKVFLECVQDMDHENMFWYRQDPGLGLRLIYFSYDVKMKEKGDIPEGYSVSREKKERFSLILESASTNQTSMYLCASSFRGLVNEQFFGPGTRLTVL.

This clonotype showed up just once. The chain joins TRBV28 to TRBJ2-5; D is ambiguous. Per germline, CDR1 MDHEN and CDR2 SYDVKM. V was clipped by 8 bases and J by 4 bases, with 11 bases between them. The length of the CDR3 is 12 residues. In DNA form, the CDR3 reads TGTGCCAGCGGGGAATTGCGAGAGACCCAGTACTTC. Translation gives CASGELRETQYF. The complete variable domain, with remaining parts taken from reference TRBV28 and TRBJ2-5, reads DVKVTQSSRYLVKRTGEKVFLECVQDMDHENMFWYRQDPGLGLRLIYFSYDVKMKEKGDIPEGYSVSREKKERFSLILESASTNQTSMYLCASGELRETQYFGPGTRLLVL.

This clonotype was counted ten times or more. The chain uses TRBV6-2 or TRBV6-3 and TRBJ1-5, with D possibly being TRBD1 (6 bases). Germline V gene sequence: CDR1 MNHEY, CDR2 SVGEGT. V was clipped by 6 bases and J by 1 base, with 10 bases between them. CDR3 size: 14 residues. In DNA form, the CDR3 reads TGTGCCAGCAGGGATCAGGGGAGCAATCAGCCCCAGCATTTT. It codes for CASRDQGSNQPQHF.

At least ten counts were recorded for this clonotype. This chain links TRBV3-1 with TRBJ2-1; 11 bases are shared with TRBD1. Looked up from germline, CDR1 is LGHDT and CDR2 is YNNKEL (reference sequence). The CDR3 spans 19 residues. The V gene end was trimmed by 4 bases and the J gene end by 0 bases; junction bases not matched to a gene: 11. CDR3 region: CASSLLAGQGAGSYNEQFF. CDR3 DNA sequence: TGTGCCAGCAGCCTCCTGGCTGGACAGGGGGCCGGCTCCTACAATGAGCAGTTCTTC.

A word on this clonotype: One end of the junction is discordant with germline, which a read error may explain. The genes are TRBV12-3 or TRBV12-4 and TRBJ2-7; a weak D match, TRBD1 (6 bases). The CDR3 extends over 14 amino acids. In DNA, the CDR3 is TGTGCCAGCAGCCCCGACAGGCTCTCCTGCGAGCAGTACTTC. Residues: CASSPDRLSCEQYF.

This clonotype was detected only a few times. Since a much larger clone is just one base distant, this may be a read error. The genes are TRBV2 and TRBJ1-5; D ambiguous. In germline, CDR1 is SNHLY, CDR2 FYNNEI. The CDR3 totals 14 residues. The CDR3, as DNA: TGTGCCAACAGTGAAATTTCAGTAAATCAGCCCCAGCATTTT. Translation: CANSEISVNQPQHF.

As regards this clonotype: A much larger clone lies a single base off, so this may be a read error. CDR3 protein: CVSSPQGTRGYTF. CDR3 bases: TGTGTCAGCAGTCCGCAGGGGACGAGGGGCTACACCTTC. V is TRBV28 and J is TRBJ1-2, with a weak D call TRBD1 (6 bases). CDR1 MDHEN and CDR2 SYDVKM come from the germline V gene. The CDR3 has 13 residues.

This clonotype was observed a few times. The chain is built from TRBV19 and TRBJ2-2; possibly TRBD1 for D (5 bases). There are 16 residues in the CDR3. Per the germline V gene, CDR1 is LNHDA and CDR2 is SQIVND (reference sequence). Trimming cost V 4 bases and J 5 bases, with 17 bases left between them. CDR3 in amino acids: CASSSVGLTETGELFF. The CDR3 bases are TGTGCCAGTAGTAGTGTGGGCCTGACAGAGACCGGGGAGCTGTTTTTT. The whole variable domain, filled in from reference TRBV19 and TRBJ2-2, reads DGGITQSPKYLFRKEGQNVTLSCEQNLNHDAMYWYRQDPGQGLRLIYYSQIVNDFQKGDIAEGYSVSREKKESFPLTVTSAQKNPTAFYLCASSSVGLTETGELFFGEGSRLTVL.

This clonotype was counted many times. CDR3 sequence (DNA): TGTGCCAGCAGCCAAGAGGAGGCTAGCGGGAGTCTTTCGCAGTATTTT. Translating gives CASSQEEASGSLSQYF. The V call is TRBV3-1, the J call TRBJ2-3, with 10 bases lining up with TRBD2. J lost 10 bases, V lost 0 bases, and 10 bases had no gene match. The germline gives CDR1 LGHDT, CDR2 YNNKEL (reference sequence). The CDR3 runs 16 residues.

The chain links TRBV7-9 to TRBJ1-2; tentative D call: TRBD1 (6 bases). The CDR3 loop spans 11 amino acids. Germline CDR1 reads SEHNR; CDR2 reads FQNEAQ (reference sequence). V shed 5 bases and J shed 8 bases, with 9 bases lying between them. CDR3 region: CASSPGVGYTF. The CDR3 DNA reads as TGTGCCAGCAGCCCAGGGGTAGGCTACACCTTC.

This clonotype was detected many times. The genes are TRBV11-2 and TRBJ2-7, with 8 positions matching TRBD1. This CDR3 has 17 amino acids. V was clipped by 0 bases and J by 1 base; unmatched bases: 8. The germline V gene encodes CDR1 SGHAT and CDR2 FQNNGV. The CDR3 DNA follows: TGTGCCAGCAGCTTAGACCCCCGACAGGGGATTTCCTACGAGCAGTACTTC. Protein sequence: CASSLDPRQGISYEQYF.

The rearrangement joins TRBV19 to TRBJ1-1, with 7 bases fitting TRBD1. Unmatched junction bases numbered 8, after V lost 1 base and J lost 0 bases. Germline V gene data show CDR1 as LNHDA and CDR2 as SQIVND (reference sequence). This CDR3 comprises 17 residues. The CDR3: CASSIVGGGFMNTEAFF. In DNA, the CDR3 is TGTGCCAGTAGTATAGTAGGAGGGGGCTTTATGAACACTGAAGCTTTCTTT. The whole variable domain, remainder taken from reference TRBV19 and TRBJ1-1, is DGGITQSPKYLFRKEGQNVTLSCEQNLNHDAMYWYRQDPGQGLRLIYYSQIVNDFQKGDIAEGYSVSREKKESFPLTVTSAQKNPTAFYLCASSIVGGGFMNTEAFFGQGTRLTVV.